The 26 T cell receptor beta chains below were found in one sample sequenced in a study of tumor T cells in aggressive B-cell lymphoma. Method: immunoSEQ multiplex PCR; TCRdb's copy keeps in-frame clones and lacks some. This sample has approximately 11,000 clones; approximately 91% occur once, and the top ten carry about 2.9%. Sample: tumor tissue. Every receptor here comes from an adult with diffuse large B cell lymphoma.

The V call is TRBV18, the J call TRBJ1-4, with D possibly matching TRBD1 (6 bases). The CDR3 has 14 residues. V shed 1 base and J shed 7 bases, with 10 bases lying between them. The germline V gene has CDR1 KGHSH and CDR2 LQKENI. The CDR3 bases are TGTGCCAGCTCACCACAAGCAGGGGTTGAAAAACTGTTTTTT. This encodes CASSPQAGVEKLFF.

The V gene is TRBV30, the J gene TRBJ2-3; weak D call: TRBD2 (6 bases). The CDR3 sequence is 13 residues long. V was pared by 1 base and J by 4 bases, with 9 bases between. Germline assignment: CDR1 GTSNPN and CDR2 SVGIG (reference sequence). The CDR3 region has the DNA TGTGCCTGGAGTGGAGGGACTGCAGATACGCAGTATTTT. It translates to CAWSGGTADTQYF.

This clone showed up just once. The chain has TRBV30 and TRBJ1-5; D not resolved. CDR1 and CDR2 from the germline V gene are GTSNPN and SVGIG (reference sequence). V lost 0 bases and J lost 1, with 10 bases in between. The length of the CDR3 is 15 residues. This CDR3 reads CAWSVFGVSNQPQHF. CDR3 DNA sequence: TGTGCCTGGAGTGTATTCGGTGTGAGCAATCAGCCCCAGCATTTT. The whole variable domain, filled in from reference TRBV30 and TRBJ1-5, reads SQTIHQWPATLVQPVGSPLSLECTVEGTSNPNLYWYRQAAGRGLQLLFYSVGIGQISSEVPQNLSASRPQDRQFILSSKKLLLSDSGFYLCAWSVFGVSNQPQHFGDGTRLSIL.

The J gene is TRBJ1-1, the V gene TRBV7-9; no clear D gene. In germline, CDR1 is SEHNR, CDR2 FQNEAQ (reference sequence). V was cut by 6 bases and J by 5 bases, with 16 bases left in between. The CDR3 totals 14 residues. The CDR3 loop reads CASSLGGVGTEAFF. For the CDR3, the DNA is TGTGCCAGCAGTCTAGGAGGAGTCGGGACTGAAGCTTTCTTT.

J is TRBJ1-4 and V is TRBV7-8; 11 nucleotides line up with TRBD1. Germline V gene data show CDR1 as SGHVS and CDR2 as FQNEAQ. The CDR3 extends over 20 amino acids. V lost 0 bases to trimming and J lost 0 bases; unmatched junction nucleotides: 9. The CDR3 sequence is CASSLAGQGVYRATNEKLFF. For the CDR3, the DNA is TGTGCCAGCAGCTTAGCGGGACAGGGGGTATATAGAGCAACTAATGAAAAACTGTTTTTT.

The chain carries TRBV5-1 and TRBJ1-1, with 7 positions matching TRBD1. V lost 0 bases and J lost 3; bases outside the gene matches: 8. The CDR3 contains 16 residues. Germline-derived CDR1 and CDR2 are SGHRS and YFSETQ. CDR3 in amino acids: CASSLEGGGLDTEAFF. The CDR3 DNA reads TGCGCCAGCAGCTTGGAAGGGGGCGGGTTGGACACTGAAGCTTTCTTT.

The chain combines TRBV30 with TRBJ1-3, with 8 bases matching TRBD1. The CDR3 totals 14 residues. CDR1 GTSNPN and CDR2 SVGIG come from the germline V gene (reference sequence). V was pared by 7 bases and J by 0 bases, with 5 bases of the junction left unmatched. CDR3 bases: TGTGCCTCGGACAGGGCCCTCTCTGGAAACACCATATATTTT. Protein product: CASDRALSGNTIYF.

There are a few counts of this clone. The rearrangement links TRBV2 to TRBJ1-5, with TRBD1 matching 7 bases. Trimming cost V 6 bases and J 2 bases; bases outside gene matches: 10. In germline, CDR1 is SNHLY, CDR2 FYNNEI. The CDR3 covers 16 residues. CDR3 sequence (DNA): TGTGCCAGCAGCGATCCTTACAGGGGAGGCAATCAGCCCCAGCATTTT. This encodes CASSDPYRGGNQPQHF. Full variable domain (outside the CDR3, taken from reference TRBV2 and TRBJ1-5): EPEVTQTPSHQVTQMGQEVILRCVPISNHLYFYWYRQILGQKVEFLVSFYNNEISEKSEIFDDQFSVERPDGSNFTLKIRSTKLEDSAMYFCASSDPYRGGNQPQHFGDGTRLSIL.

The chain uses TRBV13 and TRBJ1-3; 7 nucleotides match TRBD1. The CDR3 is 18 residues long. CDR1 and CDR2 from the germline V gene are PRHDT and FYEKMQ (reference sequence). The J segment lost 0 bases and the V segment lost 0 bases, leaving 8 bases of the junction unmatched. The CDR3 reads CASSLGWIAGGSGNTIYF. The CDR3 DNA reads TGTGCCAGCAGCTTAGGTTGGATTGCAGGGGGCTCTGGAAACACCATATATTTT.

V and J are TRBV28 and TRBJ2-7; 7 bases align to TRBD1. V gave up 6 bases and J gave up 0 bases; unmatched junction bases: 5. CDR3 size: 14 residues. Germline values: CDR1 MDHEN, CDR2 SYDVKM. CDR3 sequence (DNA): TGTGCCAGCAGGGCAGGACAGGACTCCTACGAGCAGTACTTC. Translating it yields CASRAGQDSYEQYF. Supplemented by reference TRBV28 and TRBJ2-7, the full variable domain reads DVKVTQSSRYLVKRTGEKVFLECVQDMDHENMFWYRQDPGLGLRLIYFSYDVKMKEKGDIPEGYSVSREKKERFSLILESASTNQTSMYLCASRAGQDSYEQYFGPGTRLTVT.

V and J are TRBV9 and TRBJ1-4, with TRBD1 as a possible D gene (5 bases). This CDR3 is built from 14 residues. CDR1 is SGDLS and CDR2 is YYNGEE in the germline V gene. The germline V and J ends were trimmed by 0 bases and 5 bases, with 8 bases remaining between them. The CDR3 loop is CASSVGQSNEKLFF. The CDR3 region has the DNA TGTGCCAGCAGCGTAGGACAGTCGAATGAAAAACTGTTTTTT.

The chain joins TRBV5-6 to TRBJ1-5; a weak D match, TRBD1 (6 bases). The length of the CDR3 is 14 residues. CDR1 and CDR2 (germline): SGHDT, YYEEEE. V lost 5 bases to trimming and J lost 5 bases, with 14 bases between them. The CDR3 region has the DNA TGTGCCAGCAGTCGACAGGTCTCTTATCAGCCCCAGCATTTT. This codes for CASSRQVSYQPQHF.

The rearrangement uses TRBV2 and TRBJ2-2; maybe TRBD2 (6 bases). V was shortened by 2 bases and J by 6 bases, with 10 bases between the two germline ends. The germline V gene encodes CDR1 SNHLY and CDR2 FYNNEI. This CDR3 has 14 amino acids. The DNA of the CDR3 is TGTGCCAGCAGTGAAAGGCGGGGACCCGGGGAGCTGTTTTTT. This gives the protein CASSERRGPGELFF.

The chain combines TRBV2 with TRBJ2-5; TRBD1 might be the D (5 bases). CDR3 length: 14 amino acids. The V end was cut by 11 bases, the J end by 1 base, with 17 bases between. From germline, CDR1 is SNHLY and CDR2 FYNNEI. The CDR3 DNA sequence: TGTGCCCCTTATAACAGGCATACCCAAGAGACCCAGTACTTC. Translation: CAPYNRHTQETQYF.

The chain joins TRBV7-3 to TRBJ2-1; tentative D call: TRBD2 (5 bases). CDR3 length: 14 residues. Trimming took off 0 bases at V and 4 bases at J, with 7 bases between the two ends. The germline V gene encodes CDR1 SGHTA and CDR2 FQGTGA. CDR3 sequence reads: CASSLTLGYNEQFF. As DNA, the CDR3 is TGTGCCAGCAGCTTAACACTAGGGTACAATGAGCAGTTCTTC.

V usage is TRBV30 and J usage is TRBJ1-1, with TRBD1 matching 7 bases. Germline CDR1 and CDR2: GTSNPN and SVGIG (reference sequence). Trimming cost V 2 bases and J 1 base; bases outside gene matches: 7. The CDR3 covers 15 residues. The CDR3 here is CAWSPPDRTNTEAFF. CDR3 nucleotides: TGTGCCTGGAGTCCACCGGACAGGACGAACACTGAAGCTTTCTTT. The complete variable domain, with remaining parts taken from reference TRBV30 and TRBJ1-1, reads SQTIHQWPATLVQPVGSPLSLECTVEGTSNPNLYWYRQAAGRGLQLLFYSVGIGQISSEVPQNLSASRPQDRQFILSSKKLLLSDSGFYLCAWSPPDRTNTEAFFGQGTRLTVV.

J is TRBJ1-5 and V is TRBV6-5; TRBD1 aligns across 10 bases. This CDR3 is 15 amino acids long. The junction had 3 bases not matched to a gene; V was cut back by 5 bases and J by 2 bases. Germline lookup yields CDR1 MNHEY and CDR2 SVGAGI. CDR3 in amino acids: CASSPGTGGNQPQHF. In nucleotides, the CDR3 is TGTGCCAGCAGTCCCGGGACAGGGGGCAATCAGCCCCAGCATTTT.

The chain combines TRBV10-3 with TRBJ2-5, with TRBD2 matching 8 bases. Per the germline V gene, CDR1 is ENHRY and CDR2 is SYGVKD. V lost 11 bases, J lost 2 bases, and 4 bases stayed unmatched. The length of the CDR3 is 12 residues. For the CDR3, the DNA is TGTGCCGTCCGGGGGGGACAAGAGACCCAGTACTTC. Its protein product is CAVRGGQETQYF.

The chain links TRBV10-3 to TRBJ2-2; weak D call: TRBD1 (5 bases). The CDR3 runs to 14 residues. V lost 6 bases, J lost 6 bases, and 14 bases lay in between. The germline gives CDR1 ENHRY, CDR2 SYGVKD. The CDR3 loop is CAISGPQGAGELFF. The CDR3 DNA is TGTGCCATCAGCGGACCTCAGGGTGCCGGGGAGCTGTTTTTT.

The chain uses TRBV9 and TRBJ2-1; D remains unclear. Trimming removed 3 bases from V and 4 bases from J, with 14 bases in between. This CDR3 has 15 residues. From germline, CDR1 is SGDLS and CDR2 YYNGEE. In DNA form, the CDR3 reads TGTGCCAGCAGCGGAGCAGGCAGATTTTACAATGAGCAGTTCTTC. It yields the protein CASSGAGRFYNEQFF.

The chain combines TRBV18 with TRBJ2-2, with D perhaps matching TRBD2 (5 bases). Between the trimmed V and J ends, which lost 2 bases and 3 bases, there was a span of 10 bases. Germline loops: CDR1 KGHSH, CDR2 LQKENI. The CDR3 runs to 15 residues. In DNA, the CDR3 is TGTGCCAGCTCACCAGAATCGGGGTACACCGGGGAGCTGTTTTTT. Its protein is CASSPESGYTGELFF.

The chain is built from TRBV30 and TRBJ1-5; TRBD1 matches at 7 bases. The trim removed 1 base at V and 7 bases at J, leaving 1 base unmatched. Per the germline V gene, CDR1 is GTSNPN and CDR2 is SVGIG (reference sequence). The CDR3 sequence is 12 residues long. The CDR3 is CAWSEGAQPQHF. The DNA of the CDR3 is TGTGCCTGGAGTGAGGGGGCCCAGCCCCAGCATTTT. Combining the CDR3 with reference TRBV30 and TRBJ1-5 gives the whole variable domain SQTIHQWPATLVQPVGSPLSLECTVEGTSNPNLYWYRQAAGRGLQLLFYSVGIGQISSEVPQNLSASRPQDRQFILSSKKLLLSDSGFYLCAWSEGAQPQHFGDGTRLSIL.

This chain uses TRBV6-5 with TRBJ2-7; 8 positions match TRBD1. Germline values: CDR1 MNHEY, CDR2 SVGAGI. The V and J ends lost 4 bases and 7 bases, in that order; junction bases with no gene match: 6. The CDR3 runs to 13 residues. The chain's CDR3 is CASSFRGLEEQYF. The CDR3 DNA is TGTGCCAGCAGTTTCAGGGGGCTCGAAGAGCAGTACTTC.

The V call is TRBV5-1, the J call TRBJ2-2, with D possibly matching TRBD1 (6 bases). CDR3 length: 15 amino acids. Germline V gene lookup returns CDR1 SGHRS and CDR2 YFSETQ. Trimming stripped 4 bases from V and 0 bases from J, with 10 bases between. CDR3 sequence: CASSRGQTNTGELFF. The CDR3 DNA sequence: TGCGCCAGCAGCCGTGGACAGACGAACACCGGGGAGCTGTTTTTT.

This chain joins TRBV2 and TRBJ1-6; the match to TRBD1 covers 10 bases. Germline CDR1 is SNHLY and CDR2 is FYNNEI. Unmatched junction bases numbered 15, after V lost 7 bases and J lost 0 bases. The CDR3 runs to 20 residues. In DNA form, the CDR3 reads TGTGCCAGCACCACCAAATCCGGGACAGGGGCTTTCTCCTATAATTCACCCCTCCACTTT. Translating gives CASTTKSGTGAFSYNSPLHF.

This chain links TRBV2 with TRBJ1-4; tentatively, D is TRBD1 (5 bases). Trimming stripped 6 bases from V and 10 bases from J, with 15 bases between. There are 13 residues in the CDR3. Germline values: CDR1 SNHLY, CDR2 FYNNEI. The CDR3 sequence: CASRGQGVVKLFF. The CDR3 nucleotides read TGTGCCAGCAGGGGGCAGGGTGTAGTAAAACTGTTTTTT.